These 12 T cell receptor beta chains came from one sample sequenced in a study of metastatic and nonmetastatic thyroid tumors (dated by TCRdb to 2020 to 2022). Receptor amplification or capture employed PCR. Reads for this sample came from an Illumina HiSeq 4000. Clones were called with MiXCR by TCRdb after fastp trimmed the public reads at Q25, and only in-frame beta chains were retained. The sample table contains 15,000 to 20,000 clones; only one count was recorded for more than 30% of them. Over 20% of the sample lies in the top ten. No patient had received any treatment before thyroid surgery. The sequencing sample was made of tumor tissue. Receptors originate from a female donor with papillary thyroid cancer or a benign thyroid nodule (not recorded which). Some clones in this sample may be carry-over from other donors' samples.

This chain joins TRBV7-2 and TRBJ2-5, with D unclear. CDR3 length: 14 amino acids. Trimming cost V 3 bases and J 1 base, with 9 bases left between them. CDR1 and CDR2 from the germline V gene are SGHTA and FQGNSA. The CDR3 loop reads CASSFLALQETQYF. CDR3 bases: TGTGCCAGCAGCTTTTTAGCACTCCAAGAGACCCAGTACTTC.

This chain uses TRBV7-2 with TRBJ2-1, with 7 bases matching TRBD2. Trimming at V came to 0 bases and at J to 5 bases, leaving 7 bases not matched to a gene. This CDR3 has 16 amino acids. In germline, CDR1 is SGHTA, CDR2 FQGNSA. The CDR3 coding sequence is TGTGCCAGCAGCTTAGCCTCGCGGGAGCCCGACAATGAGCAGTTCTTC. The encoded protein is CASSLASREPDNEQFF.

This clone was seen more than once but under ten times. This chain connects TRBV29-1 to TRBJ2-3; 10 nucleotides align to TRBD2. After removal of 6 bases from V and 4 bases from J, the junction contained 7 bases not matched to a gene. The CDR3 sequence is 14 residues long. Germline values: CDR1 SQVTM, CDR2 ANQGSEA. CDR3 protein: CSVESGRASDTQYF. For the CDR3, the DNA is TGCAGCGTGGAGAGCGGGAGGGCCTCAGATACGCAGTATTTT.

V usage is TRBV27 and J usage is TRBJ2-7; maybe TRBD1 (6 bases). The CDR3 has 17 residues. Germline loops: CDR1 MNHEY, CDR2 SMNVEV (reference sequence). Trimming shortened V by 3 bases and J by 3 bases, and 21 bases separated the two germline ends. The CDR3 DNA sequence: TGTGCCAGCAGTTTGGGTCGTGGGCAGGGGTCCTTCTACGAGCAGTACTTC. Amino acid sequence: CASSLGRGQGSFYEQYF.

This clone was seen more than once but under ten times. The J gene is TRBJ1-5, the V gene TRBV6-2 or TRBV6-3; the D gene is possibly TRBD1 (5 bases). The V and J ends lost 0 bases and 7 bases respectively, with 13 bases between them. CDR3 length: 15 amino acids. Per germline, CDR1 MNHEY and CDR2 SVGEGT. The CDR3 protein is CASSYSGVVGQPQHF. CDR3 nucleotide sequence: TGTGCCAGCAGTTACTCGGGGGTGGTAGGACAGCCCCAGCATTTT.

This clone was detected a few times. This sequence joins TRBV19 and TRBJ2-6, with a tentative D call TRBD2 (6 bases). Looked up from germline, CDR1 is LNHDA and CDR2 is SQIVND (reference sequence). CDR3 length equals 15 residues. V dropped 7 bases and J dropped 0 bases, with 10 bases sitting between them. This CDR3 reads CASMGLNSGANVLTF. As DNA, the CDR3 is TGTGCCAGTATGGGACTGAACTCTGGGGCCAACGTCCTGACTTTC. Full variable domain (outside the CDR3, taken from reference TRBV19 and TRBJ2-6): DGGITQSPKYLFRKEGQNVTLSCEQNLNHDAMYWYRQDPGQGLRLIYYSQIVNDFQKGDIAEGYSVSREKKESFPLTVTSAQKNPTAFYLCASMGLNSGANVLTFGAGSRLTVL.

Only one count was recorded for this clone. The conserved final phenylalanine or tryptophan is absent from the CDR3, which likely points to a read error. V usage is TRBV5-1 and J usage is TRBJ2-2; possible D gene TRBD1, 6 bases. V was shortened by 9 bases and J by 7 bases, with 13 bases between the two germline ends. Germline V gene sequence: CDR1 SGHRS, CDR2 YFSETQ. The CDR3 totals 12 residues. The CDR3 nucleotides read TGCGCCACCGGGGACACGGGCGGGGAGCTGTTTCTT. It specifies CATGDTGGELFL.

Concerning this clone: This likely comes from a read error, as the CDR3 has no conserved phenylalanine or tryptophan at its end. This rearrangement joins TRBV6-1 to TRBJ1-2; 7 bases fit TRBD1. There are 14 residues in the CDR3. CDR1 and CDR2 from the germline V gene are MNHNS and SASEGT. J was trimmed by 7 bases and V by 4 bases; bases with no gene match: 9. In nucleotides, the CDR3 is TGTGCCAGCAGTGGACAGGGTGGAGGGGGTGGCTACACCTTA. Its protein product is CASSGQGGGGGYTL.

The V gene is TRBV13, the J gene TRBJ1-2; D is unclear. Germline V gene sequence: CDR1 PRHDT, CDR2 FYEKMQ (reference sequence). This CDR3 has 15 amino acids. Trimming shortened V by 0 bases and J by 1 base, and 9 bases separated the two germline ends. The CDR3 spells CASSLGPTGNYGYTF. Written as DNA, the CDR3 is TGTGCCAGCAGCTTAGGCCCCACGGGTAACTATGGCTACACCTTC.

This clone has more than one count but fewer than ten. This CDR3 is CSAGLAGGTDTQYF. The CDR3 DNA sequence: TGCAGTGCAGGACTAGCGGGAGGAACAGATACGCAGTATTTT. The chain combines TRBV20-1 with TRBJ2-3; 14 bases line up with TRBD2. Germline V gene lookup returns CDR1 DFQATT and CDR2 SNEGSKA (reference sequence). CDR3 length equals 14 residues. V was clipped by 6 bases and J by 3 bases; unmatched bases: 2.

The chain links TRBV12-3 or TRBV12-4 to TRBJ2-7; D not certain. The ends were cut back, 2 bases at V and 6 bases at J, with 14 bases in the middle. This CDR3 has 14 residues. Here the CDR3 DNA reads TGTGCCAGCAGTTTACGCAGGCCGACCTCCGAGCAGTACTTC. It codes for CASSLRRPTSEQYF.

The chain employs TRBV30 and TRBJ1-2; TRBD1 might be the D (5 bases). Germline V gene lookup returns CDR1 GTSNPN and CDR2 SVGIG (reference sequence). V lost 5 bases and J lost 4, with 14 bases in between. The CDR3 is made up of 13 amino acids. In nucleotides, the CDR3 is TGTGCCTGGGCGAGAGGGGAGGGCTATGGCTACACCTTC. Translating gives CAWARGEGYGYTF.